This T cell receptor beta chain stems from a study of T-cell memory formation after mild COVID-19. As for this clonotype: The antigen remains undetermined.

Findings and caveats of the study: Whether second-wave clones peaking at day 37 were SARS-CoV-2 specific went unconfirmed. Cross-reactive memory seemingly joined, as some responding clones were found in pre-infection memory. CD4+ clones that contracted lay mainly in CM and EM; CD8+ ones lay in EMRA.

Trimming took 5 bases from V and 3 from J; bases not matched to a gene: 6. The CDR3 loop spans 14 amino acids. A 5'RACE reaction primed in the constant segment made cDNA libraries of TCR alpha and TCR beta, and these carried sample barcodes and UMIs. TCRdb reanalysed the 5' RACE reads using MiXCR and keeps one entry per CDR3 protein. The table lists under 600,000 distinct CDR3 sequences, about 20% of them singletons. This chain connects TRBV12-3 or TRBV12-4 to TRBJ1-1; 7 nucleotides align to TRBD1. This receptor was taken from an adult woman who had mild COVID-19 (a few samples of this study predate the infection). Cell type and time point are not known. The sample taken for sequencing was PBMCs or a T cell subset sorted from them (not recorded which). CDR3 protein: CASSLRGGDTEAFF. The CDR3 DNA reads TGTGCCAGCAGTCTCAGGGGGGGAGACACTGAAGCTTTCTTT.